This T cell receptor beta chain came from a study of blood T cell repertoires in COVID-19. Whole-study context: Whether acute or convalescent, the COVID-19 samples came from the United States, Italy and Spain. Nucleic acid was either cDNA or gDNA, and it came from T cells, B-cell-depleted T cells, or PBMCs.

This CDR3 comprises 15 residues. The germline gives CDR1 MDHEN, CDR2 SYDVKM. Trimming at V came to 5 bases and at J to 3 bases, leaving 9 bases not matched to a gene. Authors' methods: From reference gene primer amplification, estimates of nucleated cell counts were derived. TCRdb's copy holds only in-frame clones and misses some; the assay was immunoSEQ multiplex PCR. V and J calls and clone size follow that table, whereas D and trimming were derived from the DNA. The sample contains 240,000 or so clones, about four fifths of which appear only once. The receptor comes from an elderly woman with acute or convalescent COVID-19. Sequencing input: peripheral blood. This chain joins TRBV28 and TRBJ1-1; 7 bases align to TRBD1. In nucleotides, the CDR3 is TGTGCCAGCAGTAACTGGGACAGATTGGACACTGAAGCTTTCTTT. Protein: CASSNWDRLDTEAFF.